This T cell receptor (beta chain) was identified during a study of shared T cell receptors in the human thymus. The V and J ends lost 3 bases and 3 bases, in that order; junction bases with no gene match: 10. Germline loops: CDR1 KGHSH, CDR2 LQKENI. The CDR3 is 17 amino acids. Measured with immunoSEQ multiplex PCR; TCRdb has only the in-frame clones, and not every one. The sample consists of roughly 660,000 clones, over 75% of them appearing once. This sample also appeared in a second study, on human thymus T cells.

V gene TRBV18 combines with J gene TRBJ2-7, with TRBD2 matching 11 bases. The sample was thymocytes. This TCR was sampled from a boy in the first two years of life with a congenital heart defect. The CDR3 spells CASSPLAGGWQVYEQYF. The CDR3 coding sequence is TGTGCCAGCTCACCCTTAGCGGGAGGGTGGCAGGTCTACGAGCAGTACTTC. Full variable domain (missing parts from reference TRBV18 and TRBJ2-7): NAGVMQNPRHLVRRRGQEARLRCSPMKGHSHVYWYRQLPEEGLKFMVYLQKENIIDESGMPKERFSAEFPKEGPSILRIQQVVRGDSAAYFCASSPLAGGWQVYEQYFGPGTRLTVT.